The 10 T cell receptor beta chains in this list originate from one sample, sequenced in a study of T cell responses to AZD1222 COVID-19 vaccine. This table comes from immunoSEQ multiplex PCR, and its TCRdb copy is limited to in-frame clones, with some not included. The repertoire holds around 99,000 clones, with roughly 90% as singletons. The specimen was peripheral blood, collected on day 0 of AZD1222 vaccination. All receptors derive from an adult in good health.

The J gene is TRBJ1-1, the V gene TRBV9; no definite D call. The germline CDR1 and CDR2 sequences are SGDLS and YYNGEE. The CDR3 sequence is 16 residues long. With 0 bases removed from V and 1 base from J, the gap between germline ends came to 13 bases. The CDR3 loop reads CASSVGGALRNTEAFF. The CDR3 nucleotides are TGTGCCAGCAGCGTAGGTGGCGCCCTCCGGAACACTGAAGCTTTCTTT.

V usage is TRBV6-1 and J usage is TRBJ2-3, with D possibly TRBD2 on 6 matching bases. Trimming stripped 3 bases from V and 8 bases from J, with 12 bases between. Germline-derived CDR1 and CDR2 are MNHNS and SASEGT. The CDR3 contains 13 residues. The CDR3 spells CASSETRAVTQYF. The CDR3, as DNA: TGTGCCAGCAGTGAGACTAGAGCGGTTACGCAGTATTTT.

This chain joins TRBV5-1 and TRBJ2-3; maybe TRBD2 (5 bases). Trimming removed 5 bases at V and 2 bases at J, with 15 bases between. This CDR3 spans 15 amino acids. In germline, CDR1 is SGHRS, CDR2 YFSETQ. This chain's CDR3 is CASRARGYSTDTQYF. CDR3 coding DNA: TGCGCCAGCAGAGCCCGGGGATATTCCACAGATACGCAGTATTTT.

This chain uses TRBV6-6 with TRBJ1-2, with 8 bases fitting TRBD1. Looked up from germline, CDR1 is MNHNY and CDR2 is SVGAGI (reference sequence). Trimming removed 5 bases from V and 8 bases from J; junction bases left unmatched: 7. This CDR3 has 13 amino acids. The CDR3 reads CASSTDRGRGYTF. In nucleotides, the CDR3 is TGTGCCAGCAGTACCGACAGGGGACGAGGCTACACCTTC.

CDR3 sequence (DNA): TGTGCCAGCGGGGGGACCTATGGCTACACCTTC. Translated, it gives CASGGTYGYTF. V usage is TRBV6-5 and J usage is TRBJ1-2; TRBD1 is a possible D gene (5 bases). The CDR3 is made up of 11 amino acids. The germline CDR1 and CDR2 sequences are MNHEY and SVGAGI. V lost 8 bases and J lost 4, with 8 bases in between.

This clone appeared a single time. The chain employs TRBV7-6 and TRBJ2-1; 11 bases are a match to TRBD2. J was trimmed by 10 bases and V by 5 bases; bases with no gene match: 13. Germline V lookup: CDR1 SGHVS, CDR2 FNYEAQ. The CDR3 consists of 16 residues. The CDR3 bases are TGTGCCAGCAGCAGAATCGGGACTAGCGGTCCAAGGGAGCAGTTCTTC. Amino acid sequence: CASSRIGTSGPREQFF.

This clone was counted a single time. The chain links TRBV9 to TRBJ2-7; no clear D. The CDR3 is made up of 15 amino acids. V lost 0 bases, J lost 6 bases, and 16 bases lay in between. The V gene's germline CDR1 is SGDLS and CDR2 YYNGEE. In nucleotides, the CDR3 is TGTGCCAGCAGCGTAGATCAGAAGATGCCCCCCGAGCAGTACTTC. Amino acid sequence: CASSVDQKMPPEQYF.

This clone was seen a handful of times. CDR3 protein: CASSPQRGRDSPLHF. The CDR3 DNA sequence: TGTGCCAGCAGTCCGCAAAGAGGGAGGGATTCACCCCTCCACTTT. The chain combines TRBV28 with TRBJ1-6; D is unclear. This CDR3 contains 15 residues. Germline assignment: CDR1 MDHEN and CDR2 SYDVKM. V was shortened by 5 bases and J by 8 bases, with 16 bases between the two germline ends.

The rearrangement joins TRBV11-2 to TRBJ1-1; D gene ambiguous. Germline loops: CDR1 SGHAT, CDR2 FQNNGV. V was pared by 3 bases and J by 0 bases, with 8 bases between. This CDR3 spans 14 amino acids. The CDR3 region has the DNA TGTGCCAGCAGCTTGGCAGGCATGAACACTGAAGCTTTCTTT. Translation: CASSLAGMNTEAFF.

The chain recombines TRBV12-5 with TRBJ1-6; D possibly corresponds to TRBD1 (5 bases). V was shortened by 10 bases and J by 9 bases, with 16 bases between the two germline ends. The CDR3 loop spans 13 amino acids. The germline gives CDR1 LGHNT, CDR2 FRNRAP. This CDR3 reads CATAQGMGSPLHF. DNA of the CDR3: TGTGCTACCGCCCAGGGAATGGGTTCACCCCTCCACTTT.